The clone carrying this T cell receptor (beta chain) came up many times. No antigen is known for it. Patients were excluded for uncontrolled infection, other autoimmune disease, pregnancy or lactation. Diagnosis relied on clinical symptoms, serum thyroxine and TRAb, thyroid ultrasound and orbital computed tomography. This entry comes from a study of T cells in Graves' hyperthyroidism and ophthalmopathy. Study-level background: Peripheral blood collection took place at initial diagnosis, before any treatment.

CDR3 size: 13 residues. Trimming pared 3 bases from V and 4 bases from J, leaving 9 bases between. Germline V CDR1 and CDR2: MNHEY, SMNVEV (reference sequence). Amplified TCR beta CDR3 regions derived from RNA transcripts. First-round RT-PCR of the TCR CDR3 relied on the HTBI primer set. TCRdb reprocessed the multiplex PCR reads via MiXCR and lists one record per CDR3 protein. The sample has 600,000 to 750,000 distinct CDR3 sequences, approximately 15% seen once. Study-wide points: Blood shared most expanded thyroid clonotypes above 0.001.

The sample was blood. The rearrangement uses TRBV27 and TRBJ1-1; no firm D call. The sequence derives from a man aged 45-65 years with Graves' hyperthyroidism. CDR3 amino acids: CASSLNRFTEAFF. CDR3 nucleotides: TGTGCCAGCAGTTTGAATCGGTTCACTGAAGCTTTCTTT.